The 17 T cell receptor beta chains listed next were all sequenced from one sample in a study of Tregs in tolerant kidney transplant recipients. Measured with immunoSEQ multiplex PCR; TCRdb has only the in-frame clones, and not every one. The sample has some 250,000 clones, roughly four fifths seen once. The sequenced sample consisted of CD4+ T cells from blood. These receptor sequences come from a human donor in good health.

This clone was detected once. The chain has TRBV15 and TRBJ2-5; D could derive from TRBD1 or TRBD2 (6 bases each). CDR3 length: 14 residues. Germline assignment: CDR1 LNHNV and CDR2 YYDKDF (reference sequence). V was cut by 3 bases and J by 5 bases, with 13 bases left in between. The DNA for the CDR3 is TGTGCCACCAGCAGGGAGGGGGTTCTGGAGACCCAGTACTTC. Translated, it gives CATSREGVLETQYF.

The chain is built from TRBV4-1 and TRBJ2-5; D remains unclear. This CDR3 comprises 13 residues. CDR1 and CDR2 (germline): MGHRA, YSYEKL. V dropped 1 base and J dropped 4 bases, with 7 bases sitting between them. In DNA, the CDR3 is TGCGCCAGCAGCCAAGCATTAGCAGAGACCCAGTACTTC. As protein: CASSQALAETQYF.

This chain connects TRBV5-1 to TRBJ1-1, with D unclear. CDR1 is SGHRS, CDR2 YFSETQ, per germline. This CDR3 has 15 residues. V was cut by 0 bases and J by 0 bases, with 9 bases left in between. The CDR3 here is CASSLAHGLNTEAFF. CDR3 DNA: TGCGCCAGCAGCTTGGCCCACGGATTGAACACTGAAGCTTTCTTT.

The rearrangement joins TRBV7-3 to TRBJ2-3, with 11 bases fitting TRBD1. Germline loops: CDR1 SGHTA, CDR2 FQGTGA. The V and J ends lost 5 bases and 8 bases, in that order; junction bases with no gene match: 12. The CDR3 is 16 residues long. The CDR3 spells CASSPFNSGTGGTQYF. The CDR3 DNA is TGTGCCAGCAGCCCTTTTAATTCCGGGACAGGGGGTACGCAGTATTTT.

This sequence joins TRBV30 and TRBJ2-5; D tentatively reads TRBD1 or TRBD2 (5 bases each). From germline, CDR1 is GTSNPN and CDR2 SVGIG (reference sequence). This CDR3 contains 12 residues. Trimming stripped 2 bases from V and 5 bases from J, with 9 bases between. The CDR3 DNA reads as TGTGCCTGGAGTCGGGGCGGGGAGACCCAGTACTTC. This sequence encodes CAWSRGGETQYF.

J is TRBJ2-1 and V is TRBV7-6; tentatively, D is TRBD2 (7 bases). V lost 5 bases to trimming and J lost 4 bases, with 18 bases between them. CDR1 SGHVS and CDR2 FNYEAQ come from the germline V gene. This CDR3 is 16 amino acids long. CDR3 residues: CASSPTWGGPYNEQFF. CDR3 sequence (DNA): TGTGCCAGCAGCCCAACGTGGGGGGGGCCTTACAATGAGCAGTTCTTC.

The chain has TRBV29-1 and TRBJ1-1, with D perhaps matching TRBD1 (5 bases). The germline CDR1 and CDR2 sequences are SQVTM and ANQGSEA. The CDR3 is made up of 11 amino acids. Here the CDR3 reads CAGAGETEAFF. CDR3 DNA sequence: TGCGCGGGCGCGGGGGAGACTGAAGCTTTCTTT.

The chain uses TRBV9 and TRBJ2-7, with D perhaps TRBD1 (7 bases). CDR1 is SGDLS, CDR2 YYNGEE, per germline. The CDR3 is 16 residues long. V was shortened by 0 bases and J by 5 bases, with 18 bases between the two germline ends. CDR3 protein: CASSVDPGGSFNEQYF. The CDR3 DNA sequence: TGTGCCAGCAGCGTAGATCCAGGGGGGAGTTTCAACGAGCAGTACTTC.

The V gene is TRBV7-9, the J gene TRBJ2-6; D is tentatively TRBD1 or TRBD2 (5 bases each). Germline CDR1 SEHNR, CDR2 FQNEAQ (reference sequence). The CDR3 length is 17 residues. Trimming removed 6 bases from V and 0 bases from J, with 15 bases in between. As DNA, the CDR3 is TGTGCCAGCAGTCGGGACGGGGCGGGCTCTGGGGCCAACGTCCTGACTTTC. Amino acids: CASSRDGAGSGANVLTF.

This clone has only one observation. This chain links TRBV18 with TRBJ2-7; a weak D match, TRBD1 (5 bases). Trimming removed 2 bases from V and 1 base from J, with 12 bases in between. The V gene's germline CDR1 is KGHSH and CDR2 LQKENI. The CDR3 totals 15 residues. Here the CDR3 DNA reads TGTGCCAGCTCACCAGAAGGGGCTTTATCCTACGAGCAGTACTTC. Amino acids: CASSPEGALSYEQYF.

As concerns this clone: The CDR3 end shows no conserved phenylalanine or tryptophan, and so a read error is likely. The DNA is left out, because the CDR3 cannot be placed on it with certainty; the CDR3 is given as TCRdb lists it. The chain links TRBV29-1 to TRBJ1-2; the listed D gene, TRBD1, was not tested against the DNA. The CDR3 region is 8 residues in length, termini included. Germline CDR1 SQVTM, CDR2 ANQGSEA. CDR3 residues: CSVGHEQS.

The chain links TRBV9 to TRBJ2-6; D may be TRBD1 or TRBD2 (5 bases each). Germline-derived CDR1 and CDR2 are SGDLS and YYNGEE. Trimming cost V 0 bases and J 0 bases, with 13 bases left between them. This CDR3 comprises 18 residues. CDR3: CASSVVVGRTSGANVLTF. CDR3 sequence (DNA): TGTGCCAGCAGCGTAGTTGTGGGACGGACCTCTGGGGCCAACGTCCTGACTTTC.

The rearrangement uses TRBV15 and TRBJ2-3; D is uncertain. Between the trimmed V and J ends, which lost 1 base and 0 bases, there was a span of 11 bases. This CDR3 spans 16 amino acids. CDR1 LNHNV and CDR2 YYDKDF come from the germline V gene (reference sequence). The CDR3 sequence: CATSRGASISTDTQYF. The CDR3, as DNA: TGTGCCACCAGCAGAGGGGCCTCCATTAGCACAGATACGCAGTATTTT. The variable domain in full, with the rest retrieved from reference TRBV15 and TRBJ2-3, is DAMVIQNPRYQVTQFGKPVTLSCSQTLNHNVMYWYQQKSSQAPKLLFHYYDKDFNNEADTPDNFQSRRPNTSFCFLDIRSPGLGDTAMYLCATSRGASISTDTQYFGPGTRLTVL.

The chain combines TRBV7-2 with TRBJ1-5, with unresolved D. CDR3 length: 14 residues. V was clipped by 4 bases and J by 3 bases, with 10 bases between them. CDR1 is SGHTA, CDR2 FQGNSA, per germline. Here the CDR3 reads CASSSPFSNQPQHF. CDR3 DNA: TGTGCCAGCAGCTCACCCTTTTCCAATCAGCCCCAGCATTTT.

The CDR3 coding sequence is TGCGCCAGCAGGGCAGACGGTATTAATGAGCAGTTCTTC. This sequence encodes CASRADGINEQFF. This chain links TRBV10-1 with TRBJ2-1; D is unclear. V shed 6 bases and J shed 7 bases, with 13 bases lying between them. This CDR3 has 13 residues. Germline CDR1 WNHNN, CDR2 SYGVQD (reference sequence).

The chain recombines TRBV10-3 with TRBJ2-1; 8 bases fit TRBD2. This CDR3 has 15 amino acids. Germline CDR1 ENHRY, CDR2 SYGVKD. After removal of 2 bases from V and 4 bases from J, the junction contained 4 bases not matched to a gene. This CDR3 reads CAISERGGAYNEQFF. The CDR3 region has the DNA TGTGCCATCAGTGAGCGGGGGGGCGCGTACAATGAGCAGTTCTTC.

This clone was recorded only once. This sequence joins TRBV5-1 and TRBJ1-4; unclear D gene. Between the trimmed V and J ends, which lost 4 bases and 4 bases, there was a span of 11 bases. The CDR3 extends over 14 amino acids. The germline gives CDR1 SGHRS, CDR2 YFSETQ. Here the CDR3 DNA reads TGCGCCAGCAGCGGGGAACCAATTAATGAAAAACTGTTTTTT. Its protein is CASSGEPINEKLFF.